This entry lists 2 T cell receptor beta chains sequenced from one sample in a study of CD8+ T cells in alopecia areata. Sorting of pooled cutaneous lymph node cells used CD4, CD8alpha, NKG2D, NKG2ACE and other markers. The sequencing template was cDNA reverse transcribed from extracted RNA. TCRdb keeps only in-frame clones here, not all; method: immunoSEQ multiplex PCR. The sample presents around 290,000 clones, none singletons. What was sequenced was CD4+ T cells sorted from a lymph node. All receptors derive from a C3H/HeJ mouse with alopecia areata. This strain's MHC haplotype is H2-k.

Regarding this clone: Mouse names are used for the genes. The read halts 4 residues ahead of the CDR3 end, with the missing end drawn from the germline J gene. Other DNA sequences within the sample encode an identical CDR3. V usage is TRBV13-1 and J usage is TRBJ1-2; D might be TRBD1 (6 bases). The V gene lost 2 bases and the J gene lost 3 bases, with 8 bases spanning the gap. CDR1 NSHNY and CDR2 SYGAGN come from the germline V gene. The CDR3 has 13 amino acids. Incomplete CDR3 DNA: TGTGCCAGCAGTGAGGGACAATACTCC. Protein product: CASSEGQYS. The full CDR3 sequence reads CASSEGQYSDYTF.

There are a few counts of this clone. Gene names follow the mouse nomenclature. The read ends 4 residues shy of where the CDR3 ends; the end is completed using the germline J gene. This rearrangement joins TRBV19 to TRBJ2-1; TRBD1 agrees at 8 bases. The trim removed 4 bases at V and 5 bases at J, leaving 8 bases unmatched. CDR1 is FNHDT and CDR2 is SITEND in the germline V gene (reference sequence). The CDR3 has 15 amino acids. CDR3 region: CASSPGQGRNAEQFF. The covered CDR3 bases are TGTGCCAGCAGTCCTGGACAGGGTCGAAATGCT.